This T cell receptor (beta chain) stems from a study of regulatory T cells in long-lasting Graves disease. Time point defined: persistent/refractory GD, antithyroid drugs over 5 years with positive TRAb. Scientists built the TCR library using RNA that was extracted from PBMCs. HTBI primers from iRepertoire and Arm-PCR of CDR3 regions yielded the TCR beta libraries. TCRdb reprocessed the multiplex PCR reads with MiXCR, giving one entry per CDR3 protein. The sample includes approximately 400,000 distinct CDR3 sequences, more than 20% of them seen just once. The CDR3 runs to 15 residues. The J segment lost 2 bases and the V segment lost 4 bases, leaving 3 bases of the junction unmatched. Germline lookup yields CDR1 SQVTM and CDR2 ANQGSEA.

The sequencing here drew on peripheral blood mononuclear cells (PBMCs), taken when the disease was refractory, from a patient treated with antithyroid drugs. The V gene is TRBV29-1, the J gene TRBJ2-3, with TRBD2 matching 13 bases. The clonotype was recovered from a woman aged 40 to 50 with Graves disease. CDR3 sequence reads: CSVGGTSGNTDTQYF. CDR3 nucleotides: TGCAGCGTTGGGGGGACTAGCGGGAACACAGATACGCAGTATTTT.